The table lists the clone carrying this T cell receptor (beta chain) with a few counts. What it binds is not known. This sample is part of a study of CD8+ T cells in alopecia areata. Background on the study: For 6 to 18 months, tofacitinib was taken, and 6 months off drug followed. Affected scalp percentage set treated patients' severity scores.

Study-wide findings and caveats: The study also sequences resident alphabeta T cells of normal skin in scalp samples. Higher clonality than in normal scalp was seen in lesional scalp, especially alopecia totalis/universalis.

Reverse transcribed after extraction, RNA yielded cDNA as the sequencing template. Using immunoSEQ multiplex PCR, the repertoire was profiled, and TCRdb retains in-frame clones only, with some absent. Among approximately 280,000 clones listed, about three fifths were seen once. As to treatment: oral pan-JAK inhibitor, 5-10 mg twice daily. The germline V gene encodes CDR1 LNHNV and CDR2 YYDKDF (reference sequence). The CDR3 consists of 18 residues. Losses at the gene ends were 3 bases for V and 1 base for J; bases not matched to a gene: 12. J is TRBJ1-5 and V is TRBV15; TRBD1 agrees at 7 bases. The sequencing used CD4+ T cells sorted from blood, collected at week 24, from a patient treated with tofacitinib. The receptor was isolated from a human donor with alopecia areata. DNA for the CDR3: TGTGCCACCAGCAGGAGCTACATCCTCAGGGGGAGCAATCAGCCCCAGCATTTT. Its protein is CATSRSYILRGSNQPQHF.